The rows below give T cell receptor beta chains drawn from one sample of a study of T cells after yellow fever vaccination. TCRdb re-called the 5' RACE reads through MiXCR, storing one row per CDR3 protein. The data contain hundreds of thousands of distinct CDR3 sequences, around 20% of them singletons. The sequences come from PBMCs, collected before the yellow fever booster vaccination. The receptors shown here come from a young man who received the YFV17D yellow fever vaccine. The CDR3 runs from the conserved cysteine through the conserved F or W. A D gene is named only where the DNA matches it firmly. Not every row has a clone size; where given, it reads once, few, many or a size class.

D: NA
V: TRBV5-1
size: NA
J: TRBJ2-5
DNA: TGCGCCAGCAGCTTGAGGGGGGGGTACCAAGAGACCCAGTACTTC
CDR3: CASSLRGGYQETQYF

D: TRBD2
V: TRBV29-1
size: NA
J: TRBJ2-3
DNA: TGCAGCGTTGTATCGTGGCGGGGGGGGACAGATATGCAGTATTTT
CDR3: CSVVSWRGGTDMQYF

D: NA
V: TRBV4-3
size: few
J: TRBJ2-2
DNA: TGCGCCAGCACCCAGGGGATCGCGAACACCGGGGAGCTGTTTTTT
CDR3: CASTQGIANTGELFF

D: NA
V: TRBV6-1
size: NA
J: TRBJ1-5
DNA: TGTGCCAGCAGTGAATTCACGACTGGGCAGCCCCAGCATTTT
CDR3: CASSEFTTGQPQHF

D: NA
V: TRBV9
size: few
J: TRBJ2-3
DNA: TGTGCCAGCAGCGTAGGAGTGGGGGCCGCAGATACGCAGTATTTT
CDR3: CASSVGVGAADTQYF

D: TRBD2
V: TRBV24-1
size: NA
J: TRBJ2-3
DNA: TGTGCCACCAGTGAGGGGCGACTAGCGGACTACACAGATACGCAGTATTTT
CDR3: CATSEGRLADYTDTQYF

D: NA
V: TRBV3-1
size: few
J: TRBJ1-1
DNA: TGTGCCAGCAGCCAGTTTCGCAGCATGAACACTGAAGCTTTCTTT
CDR3: CASSQFRSMNTEAFF

D: TRBD2
V: TRBV4-2
size: NA
J: TRBJ2-2
DNA: TGTGCCAGCAGTCTGGACTCTAGCGGGGGGACCACCGGGGAGCTGTTTTTT
CDR3: CASSLDSSGGTTGELFF

D: TRBD2
V: TRBV18
size: few
J: TRBJ2-1
DNA: TGTGCCAGCTCACCACCCTCCGGGGGGGAATACAATGAGCAGTTCTTC
CDR3: CASSPPSGGEYNEQFF

D: NA
V: TRBV7-6
size: once
J: TRBJ2-1
DNA: TGTGCCAGCAGGAAGGTGCGGAGGAACCACAATGAGCAGTTCTTC
CDR3: CASRKVRRNHNEQFF

D: NA
V: TRBV7-6
size: few
J: TRBJ2-7
DNA: TGTGCCAGCAGCTTAGGTGGGACCTCCCGTGAGCAGTACTTC
CDR3: CASSLGGTSREQYF

D: NA
V: TRBV9
size: NA
J: TRBJ2-5
DNA: TGTGCCAGCAGCGCCCCGGGGGAGACCCAGTACTTC
CDR3: CASSAPGETQYF

D: TRBD1
V: TRBV18
size: NA
J: TRBJ1-1
DNA: TGTGCCAGCTCACCGACTACAGGGGGCACTGAAGCTTTCTTT
CDR3: CASSPTTGGTEAFF

D: TRBD1
V: TRBV7-9
size: NA
J: TRBJ2-7
DNA: TGTGCCAGCTGTTCCGGGACAGGGGTGTACGAGCAGTACTTC
CDR3: CASCSGTGVYEQYF

D: NA
V: TRBV11-3
size: NA
J: TRBJ2-5
DNA: TGTGCCAGCAGCCACGGGAGCGGCGGAGAGACCCAGTACTTC
CDR3: CASSHGSGGETQYF

D: TRBD1
V: TRBV7-2
size: NA
J: TRBJ2-4
DNA: TGTGCCAGCAGCTTAGCTTTCGGGGACAGGTGTCTCTTC
CDR3: CASSLAFGDRCLF

D: NA
V: TRBV7-2
size: few
J: TRBJ2-3
DNA: TGTGCCAGCAGCTTCCGGACACCGACAGATACGCAGTATTTT
CDR3: CASSFRTPTDTQYF

D: NA
V: TRBV29-1
size: NA
J: TRBJ1-4
DNA: TGCAGCGTGTCCCGGGAGCTTAATGAAAAACTGTTTTTT
CDR3: CSVSRELNEKLFF

D: NA
V: TRBV5-6
size: few
J: TRBJ2-1
DNA: TGTGCCAGCAGCTTTTCAGGGGATTACAATGAGCAGTTCTTC
CDR3: CASSFSGDYNEQFF

D: NA
V: TRBV24-1
size: NA
J: TRBJ2-3
DNA: TGTGCCACCGAAGGGACCACAGATACGCAGTATTTT
CDR3: CATEGTTDTQYF

D: NA
V: TRBV20-1
size: NA
J: TRBJ1-3
DNA: TGCAGTGCTAGAGGCGGGGGAGACACCATATATTTT
CDR3: CSARGGGDTIYF

D: TRBD1
V: TRBV10-3
size: NA
J: TRBJ1-2
DNA: TGTGCCATCAGTCAAACAGGGGTGGGTCACTATGGCTACACCTTC
CDR3: CAISQTGVGHYGYTF

D: TRBD1
V: TRBV7-2
size: NA
J: TRBJ1-6
DNA: TGTGCCAGCAGCTATACAGGGGCCAGCTCCTATAATTCACCCCTCCACTTT
CDR3: CASSYTGASSYNSPLHF

D: TRBD2
V: TRBV20-1
size: NA
J: TRBJ2-3
DNA: TGCAGTGCTGTCCTGACTAGCGTTGGTACGCAGTATTTT
CDR3: CSAVLTSVGTQYF